This is a list of T cell receptor beta chains from one sample in a study of T cells in Graves' hyperthyroidism and ophthalmopathy. MiXCR was run by TCRdb on the multiplex PCR reads, yielding one entry per CDR3 protein. The sample holds under 400,000 distinct CDR3 sequences; around 15% are singletons and the top ten take around 20%. The sequenced sample consisted of blood. The receptors stem from a woman aged 60-75 years with Graves' ophthalmopathy. The CDR3 runs from the conserved cysteine through the conserved F or W. D genes are given only for firm matches. Clone size is shown for a subset of rows, as once, few, many or a class of expanded clone.

j_gene | abundance | d_gene | v_gene | CDR3nt | CDR3aa
TRBJ2-3 | few | TRBD1 | TRBV5-1 | TGCGCCAGCAGCTCCGGGACAGGGGCCCCAGATACGCAGTATTTT | CASSSGTGAPDTQYF
TRBJ2-3 | many | - | TRBV7-6 | TGTGCCAGCAGCTTAAACCGAGGGAGGGGGGCAAACACAGATACGCAGTATTTT | CASSLNRGRGANTDTQYF
TRBJ2-7 | - | - | TRBV6-5 | TGTGCCAGCAGTTACTCGCGGGATACCTACGAGCAGTACTTC | CASSYSRDTYEQYF
TRBJ2-1 | few | TRBD1 | TRBV2 | TGTGCCGGCTTCCGGGACAGGGGTTCCAATGAGCAGTTCTTC | CAGFRDRGSNEQFF
TRBJ1-1 | many | - | TRBV29-1 | TGCAGCGTTGAACCCTTTGTCGGAAAGGCTTTCTTT | CSVEPFVGKAFF
TRBJ2-7 | many | - | TRBV5-1 | TGCGCCAGCTCTCCTCCGGACAGAACCTACGAGCAGTACTTC | CASSPPDRTYEQYF
TRBJ2-1 | few | - | TRBV24-1 | TGTGCCACCAGTGACACAGGGGGGGCCTACAATGAGCAGTTCTTC | CATSDTGGAYNEQFF
TRBJ2-7 | - | TRBD1 | TRBV14 | TGTGCCAGCAGCCTGCAGGACAGGGGAGACTACGAGCAGTACTTC | CASSLQDRGDYEQYF
TRBJ2-3 | many | - | TRBV2 | TGTGCCAGCAGAACCGGGGTCTCAGATACGCAGTATTTT | CASRTGVSDTQYF
TRBJ1-6 | - | TRBD1 | TRBV4-1 | TGCGCCAGCAGCCAAGGTACCGGGACAGGCTATAATTCACCCCTCCACTTT | CASSQGTGTGYNSPLHF
TRBJ2-4 | - | - | TRBV6-1 | TGTGCCAGCAGTGAAGAACTTGCAGCCCAGGTTAAAAACATTCAGTACTTC | CASSEELAAQVKNIQYF
TRBJ2-5 | many | TRBD2 | TRBV20-1 | TGCAGTGCTAGAACTAGCGGGAGGGGAGAGACCCAGTACTTC | CSARTSGRGETQYF
TRBJ2-5 | - | - | TRBV27 | TGTGCCAGCAGTTCAGGGGGGCCAGAGACCCAGTACTTC | CASSSGGPETQYF
TRBJ2-4 | many | - | TRBV5-1 | TGCGCCAGCAGCGCCCTATCGGGAGAAGGGGGAAACATTCAGTACTTC | CASSALSGEGGNIQYF
TRBJ1-1 | - | TRBD1 | TRBV20-1 | TGCAGTGCCCGGACAGGCCTTCAAGCTTTCTTT | CSARTGLQAFF
TRBJ2-5 | many | TRBD2 | TRBV20-1 | TGCAGTGCTTCTAGCGGGAGTGGTGAGACCCAGTACTTC | CSASSGSGETQYF
TRBJ2-1 | few | TRBD2 | TRBV12-3/TRBV12-4 | TGTGCCAGCAGGCCCATAGCGGGAGGGTACAATGAGCAGTTCTTC | CASRPIAGGYNEQFF
TRBJ2-1 | few | TRBD2 | TRBV5-5 | TGTGCCAGCAGCTCCTGGGCGGGAGGATACAATGAGCAGTTCTTC | CASSSWAGGYNEQFF
TRBJ1-5 | many | - | TRBV30 | TGTGCCTGGAGTGTAGCGGAAGTCGCGGGGCCCCAGCATTTT | CAWSVAEVAGPQHF
TRBJ2-5 | many | TRBD2 | TRBV28 | TGTGCCAGCACCTATCTAGCGGGAGGGAAAGAGACCCAGTACTTC | CASTYLAGGKETQYF
TRBJ2-1 | many | - | TRBV20-1 | TGCAGTGCTAGAGCCCACTCAAGCTCCTACAATGAGCAGTTCTTC | CSARAHSSSYNEQFF
TRBJ1-3 | few | - | TRBV5-1 | TGCGCCAGCAGCTTGGCGGGGGCCTTTGGAAACACCATATATTTT | CASSLAGAFGNTIYF
TRBJ2-1 | once | - | TRBV19 | TGTGCCAGTAGCCCCTCTGATATTGGGGAGCAGTTCTTC | CASSPSDIGEQFF
TRBJ2-1 | - | TRBD2 | TRBV19 | TGTGCCAGTACTGGCGGGAGGGCTTACAATGAGCAGTTCTTC | CASTGGRAYNEQFF
TRBJ2-2 | - | TRBD2 | TRBV7-6 | TGTGCCAGCAGCTTAGGGTCTAGCGGGCGGACCGGGGAGCTGTTTTTT | CASSLGSSGRTGELFF
TRBJ2-3 | many | - | TRBV27 | TGTGCCAGCAGTCCCCCTGGCGGCACAGATACGCAGTATTTT | CASSPPGGTDTQYF
TRBJ1-5 | - | - | TRBV6-2/TRBV6-3 | TGTGCCAGCAGTTACTCACCACCGACAGATAGCAATCAGCCCCAGCATTTT | CASSYSPPTDSNQPQHF
TRBJ2-5 | many | TRBD2 | TRBV2 | TGTGCCAGCAGTGATGGTAGCGGGAGTCTTAAGACCCAGTACTTC | CASSDGSGSLKTQYF
TRBJ2-2 | many | - | TRBV20-1 | TGCAGTGCTAGATGGCAGGGAAAAACCGGGGAGCTGTTTTTT | CSARWQGKTGELFF
TRBJ1-5 | few | - | TRBV7-9 | TGTGCCAACAGTCGCTCAGGGGAAAGCAATCAGCCCCAGCATTTT | CANSRSGESNQPQHF
TRBJ2-7 | many | - | TRBV6-2/TRBV6-3 | TGTGCCAGCAGTTACTCGAAACAGACCGAGCAGTACTTC | CASSYSKQTEQYF
TRBJ2-5 | few | TRBD2 | TRBV7-6 | TGTGCCACCAGCAGCGACCTAGCGGGATTTATGGAGACCCAGTACTTC | CATSSDLAGFMETQYF
TRBJ2-1 | few | TRBD2 | TRBV30 | TGTGCCAGACCTCCTAGCGGGAGGGCCAACAATGAGCAGTTCTTC | CARPPSGRANNEQFF
TRBJ2-2 | many | - | TRBV12-3/TRBV12-4 | TGTGCCAGCAGCCCTTTCAAGGGGGGATTGGGGGAGCTGTTTTTT | CASSPFKGGLGELFF
TRBJ2-7 | few | - | TRBV20-1 | TGCAGTGCTAGAGAGGTTTGGGCCTACGAGCAGTACTTC | CSAREVWAYEQYF
TRBJ1-4 | many | - | TRBV9 | TGTGCCAGCAGCGTACGGGGGGGGAATGAAAAACTGTTTTTT | CASSVRGGNEKLFF
TRBJ1-2 | few | - | TRBV12-3/TRBV12-4 | TGTGCCAGCAGTTCGACAGGCCTAAAGGGCTACACCTTC | CASSSTGLKGYTF
TRBJ1-6 | - | - | TRBV10-2 | TGCGCCAGCAGTGAGGGGGATTCACCCCTCCACTTT | CASSEGDSPLHF
TRBJ2-7 | many | - | TRBV28 | TGTGCCAGCAGTTTACCTATTTCCGAGCAGTACTTC | CASSLPISEQYF
TRBJ2-7 | few | - | TRBV7-9 | TGTGCCAGCTCGAGCGACTCTCTCTCCTACGAGCAGTACTTC | CASSSDSLSYEQYF
TRBJ1-2 | - | TRBD1 | TRBV12-3/TRBV12-4 | TGTGCCAGCAGCACAGGGGACGGCTACACCTTC | CASSTGDGYTF
TRBJ1-4 | many | - | TRBV11-1 | TGTGCCAGCAGCTTGAAGGACGGATATGAAAAACTGTTTTTT | CASSLKDGYEKLFF
TRBJ2-7 | many | - | TRBV10-3 | TGTGCCATCAGTGAGTCACCCCAAAGACTAACCTACGAGCAGTACTTC | CAISESPQRLTYEQYF
TRBJ1-2 | - | TRBD1 | TRBV7-9 | TGTGCCAGCAATCGGACAGGGGGCGCCTATGGCTACACCTTC | CASNRTGGAYGYTF
TRBJ1-6 | - | TRBD1 | TRBV7-9 | TGTGCCAGCAGCGATACAGGGGTCGCAGACTCACCCCTCCACTTT | CASSDTGVADSPLHF
TRBJ2-5 | many | - | TRBV18 | TGTGCCAGCTCAGACATCCTAGAAACGCAAGAGACCCAGTACTTC | CASSDILETQETQYF
TRBJ1-4 | - | TRBD1 | TRBV30 | TGTGCCTGGAGTTTTGCGACAGGGGGGTTGGAAAAACTGTTTTTT | CAWSFATGGLEKLFF
TRBJ2-3 | few | TRBD1 | TRBV19 | TGTGCCAGTAGTCCACAGGGGCTCAGCACAGATACGCAGTATTTT | CASSPQGLSTDTQYF
TRBJ2-1 | many | - | TRBV5-1 | TGCGCCAGCAGCTTGATGGGAAATTGGGACAATGAGCAGTTCTTC | CASSLMGNWDNEQFF
TRBJ2-7 | - | TRBD2 | TRBV5-4 | TGTGCCAGCAGCCCTAGCGGGAGTAACTACGAGCAGTACTTC | CASSPSGSNYEQYF
TRBJ2-1 | - | TRBD2 | TRBV6-1 | TGTGCCAGCAGTGAGCCCGGGAGGAACTACAATGAGCAGTTCTTC | CASSEPGRNYNEQFF
TRBJ2-1 | - | TRBD2 | TRBV6-1 | TGTGCCAGCAGTGAAGAGGTAGCGGGAGGTAATGAGCAGTTCTTC | CASSEEVAGGNEQFF